Shown below are 32 T cell receptor delta chains from a single sample sequenced in a study of Vδ1+ human thymocytes. Sequences come from RNA converted to cDNA by reverse transcription. The CDR3 regions were amplified by multiplex PCR from V-gene primers to a constant-region primer. TCRdb fed the multiplex PCR reads into CATT to redo clone calling. The data show roughly 50,000 delta-chain clones, roughly 15% seen once. Antigens of these TCRs are unknown. Study-level results: Highly polyclonal TRG and TRD repertoires with Gaussian CDR3 length distributions appeared in thymus.

The sequenced material came from Vdelta1+ gamma-delta thymocytes from the thymus. Subset: FACS-sorted CD3+ TCRalphabeta- TCRVdelta1+ TCRVdelta2- thymocytes. These receptors all stem from a boy in the first two years of life who had congenital heart surgery.

This clone has more than one count but fewer than ten. The V and J genes are TRDV1 and TRDJ1; possibly TRDD3 for D (5 bases). The V and J ends lost 1 base and 0 bases respectively, with 24 bases between them. This CDR3 spans 20 amino acids. Germline V gene sequence: CDR1 TSWWSYY, CDR2 QGS. In DNA, the CDR3 is TGTGCTCTTGGGGAACCAGAATTCTTACATCGGTGGGGCGACACCGATAAACTCATCTTT. Protein product: CALGEPEFLHRWGDTDKLIF.

V usage is TRDV1 and J usage is TRDJ2; 10 bases align to TRDD3. Germline-derived CDR1 and CDR2 are TSWWSYY and QGS. The CDR3 extends over 20 amino acids. V lost 0 bases and J lost 0; bases outside the gene matches: 10. CDR3 amino acids: CALGELTEYWGMALTAQLFF. The CDR3, as DNA: TGTGCTCTTGGGGAACTTACCGAATACTGGGGGATGGCTTTGACAGCACAACTCTTCTTT.

The genes are TRDV1 and TRDJ1; D assignment may be TRDD2 or TRDD3 (7 bases each). The CDR3 has 18 amino acids. V lost 5 bases and J 0 bases, leaving 22 bases between the germline ends. Germline V CDR1 and CDR2: TSWWSYY, QGS. CDR3: CALGPNSFLLGHTDKLIF. In DNA form, the CDR3 reads TGTGCTCTTGGGCCCAATAGTTTCCTACTGGGGCACACCGATAAACTCATCTTT.

The chain is built from TRDV1 and TRDJ1; 10 nucleotides align to TRDD3. Germline CDR1 is TSWWSYY and CDR2 is QGS. The length of the CDR3 is 17 residues. Germline trimming cut 5 bases from V and 4 bases from J; bases unmatched to any gene: 13. Here the CDR3 reads CALGPPVLGDRHDKLIF. CDR3 DNA: TGTGCTCTTGGGCCCCCCGTACTGGGGGATCGGCACGATAAACTCATCTTT.

This clone was detected a few times. The chain carries TRDV1 and TRDJ1, with 7 bases fitting TRDD2. With V trimmed by 0 bases and J by 3 bases, 10 bases remained unmatched. Looked up from germline, CDR1 is TSWWSYY and CDR2 is QGS. CDR3 length equals 17 residues. The CDR3 sequence: CALGELPFLLRADKLIF. CDR3 in DNA: TGTGCTCTTGGGGAACTCCCCTTCCTCCTACGAGCCGATAAACTCATCTTT.

Note on this clone: This sequence may be a read error, since a much larger clone differs from it by one base. This specimen includes other DNA sequences encoding the same CDR3. The chain carries TRDV2 and TRDJ1; TRDD3 aligns across 9 bases. The V gene's germline CDR1 is GEAIGNYY and CDR2 EKD. This CDR3 has 15 amino acids. CDR3 in amino acids: CACGQLGDRGDKLIF. The CDR3 DNA follows: TGTGCTTGTGGCCAACTGGGGGACCGTGGCGATAAACTCATCTTT.

The chain recombines TRDV1 with TRDJ1, with 7 positions matching TRDD3. The CDR3 covers 21 residues. V shed 2 bases, J shed 0 bases, and the junction held 21 bases outside the gene matches. Looked up from germline, CDR1 is TSWWSYY and CDR2 is QGS. CDR3 in DNA: TGTGCTCTTGGGGAATCTTCCATCCTGCTGGGGGGTCTCTGGTACACCGATAAACTCATCTTT. Translated, it gives CALGESSILLGGLWYTDKLIF.

This chain links TRDV1 with TRDJ1; TRDD3 agrees at 12 bases. V shed 4 bases, J shed 0 bases, and the junction held 21 bases outside the gene matches. Per the germline V gene, CDR1 is TSWWSYY and CDR2 is QGS. This CDR3 comprises 22 residues. The CDR3: CALGATSSNVLGDTRYTDKLIF. As DNA, the CDR3 is TGTGCTCTTGGGGCTACTTCCTCCAATGTACTGGGGGATACTCGGTACACCGATAAACTCATCTTT.

This clone was seen only a few times. The gene calls are TRDV2 and TRDJ1; 7 bases are a match to TRDD2. V lost 0 bases, J lost 1 base, and 16 bases stayed unmatched. Looked up from germline, CDR1 is GEAIGNYY and CDR2 is EKD. The CDR3 is 19 amino acids. CDR3 sequence reads: CACDTLPFLLELCTDKLIF. The CDR3 nucleotides read TGTGCCTGTGACACCTTGCCCTTCCTCCTAGAGTTGTGCACCGATAAACTCATCTTT.

The J gene is TRDJ1, the V gene TRDV1, with 11 bases identical to TRDD3. This CDR3 contains 20 residues. Trimming took 4 bases from V and 0 from J; bases not matched to a gene: 16. CDR1 and CDR2 from the germline V gene are TSWWSYY and QGS. The CDR3 DNA sequence: TGTGCTCTTGGGGGAAGAACGACTTGGGGGATACGCTGGTACACCGATAAACTCATCTTT. Translating gives CALGGRTTWGIRWYTDKLIF.

As for this clone: Because the CDR3's place on the DNA is in doubt, the DNA is left out and the CDR3 is given as listed by TCRdb. V is TRAV29/DV5 and J is TRDJ1; TRDD3 is taken as the D call from the table, unchecked against the DNA. Germline V gives CDR1 NSMFDY, CDR2 ISSIKDK. The CDR3 extends over 19 residues, inclusive of both ends. CDR3 protein: CSVLLCRKRVLGTNDKLIF.

The chain links TRDV1 to TRDJ1, with D perhaps being TRDD2 or TRDD3 (9 bases each). The ends were cut back, 2 bases at V and 1 base at J, with 32 bases in the middle. The CDR3 is made up of 22 amino acids. Germline loops: CDR1 TSWWSYY, CDR2 QGS. CDR3 amino acids: CALGEERPSYELGDSRTDKLIF. The CDR3 DNA is TGTGCTCTTGGGGAAGAGAGGCCTTCCTACGAGCTGGGGGATTCGCGCACCGATAAACTCATCTTT.

This chain joins TRDV1 and TRDJ1; unclear D gene. V lost 4 bases to trimming and J lost 0 bases, with 12 bases between them. Germline CDR1 and CDR2: TSWWSYY and QGS. The CDR3 loop spans 15 amino acids. The chain's CDR3 is CALGVRPTYTDKLIF. For the CDR3, the DNA is TGTGCTCTTGGGGTACGACCCACGTACACCGATAAACTCATCTTT.

This clone showed up just a few times. The chain employs TRDV1 and TRDJ1, with TRDD3 as a possible D gene (5 bases). Germline CDR1 reads TSWWSYY; CDR2 reads QGS. CDR3 length: 22 amino acids. V lost 4 bases, J lost 0 bases, and 33 bases lay in between. CDR3 region: CALGGLPQQGSLTGKYTDKLIF. In nucleotides, the CDR3 is TGTGCTCTTGGGGGCCTCCCTCAACAGGGCTCACTCACTGGAAAATACACCGATAAACTCATCTTT.

This clone was seen only a few times. The chain couples TRDV1 to TRDJ1; 8 bases map to TRDD3. Germline CDR1 and CDR2: TSWWSYY and QGS. This CDR3 is 22 amino acids long. With 3 bases clipped from V and 0 bases from J, the junction kept 24 bases outside the gene matches. CDR3 bases: TGTGCTCTTGGGGACCTAACCGTCCCGTACTGGGGGTCCGTTCCGTACACCGATAAACTCATCTTT. It is translated as CALGDLTVPYWGSVPYTDKLIF.

The chain links TRDV1 to TRDJ1, with a tentative D call TRDD3 (7 bases). V lost 0 bases to trimming and J lost 0 bases, with 29 bases between them. This CDR3 has 22 amino acids. Germline V CDR1 and CDR2: TSWWSYY, QGS. As DNA, the CDR3 is TGTGCTCTTGGGGAACTCGGTCCTACGGGGGGATCTCCCATCTTTTACACCGATAAACTCATCTTT. Residues: CALGELGPTGGSPIFYTDKLIF.

This clone turned up a few times. The rearrangement joins TRDV1 to TRDJ1; the match to TRDD3 covers 10 bases. Germline-derived CDR1 and CDR2 are TSWWSYY and QGS. V lost 0 bases and J lost 2; bases outside the gene matches: 18. The CDR3 totals 21 residues. CDR3: CALGELPYVVLGDQSTDKLIF. The CDR3 DNA reads TGTGCTCTTGGGGAACTCCCTTACGTCGTACTGGGGGATCAATCTACCGATAAACTCATCTTT.

The V call is TRDV1, the J call TRDJ1; 9 positions agree with TRDD3. This CDR3 is built from 19 residues. V shed 0 bases, J shed 3 bases, and the junction held 14 bases outside the gene matches. In germline, CDR1 is TSWWSYY, CDR2 QGS. The CDR3 reads CALGELRGGYFWVADKLIF. The CDR3 region has the DNA TGTGCTCTTGGGGAACTTAGAGGGGGATACTTTTGGGTCGCCGATAAACTCATCTTT.

This clone was seen a few times. This chain joins TRDV1 and TRDJ1, with 10 bases fitting TRDD3. Germline assignment: CDR1 TSWWSYY and CDR2 QGS. With V trimmed by 0 bases and J by 0 bases, 19 bases remained unmatched. The CDR3 covers 22 residues. CDR3 region: CALGELAIPNWGILVYTDKLIF. The DNA of the CDR3 is TGTGCTCTTGGGGAACTGGCGATTCCTAACTGGGGGATTCTCGTGTACACCGATAAACTCATCTTT.

The chain uses TRDV1 and TRDJ1; 8 bases match TRDD3. In germline, CDR1 is TSWWSYY, CDR2 QGS. V lost 0 bases and J lost 1; bases outside the gene matches: 13. This CDR3 has 19 amino acids. The CDR3 protein is CALGELSPGVLGGTDKLIF. CDR3 in DNA: TGTGCTCTTGGGGAACTTTCCCCGGGAGTACTGGGGGGCACCGATAAACTCATCTTT.

Only a few counts were recorded for this clone. The V call is TRDV1, the J call TRDJ1, with D perhaps matching TRDD2 (6 bases). V lost 1 base and J lost 3, with 33 bases in between. This CDR3 comprises 22 residues. Germline V CDR1 and CDR2: TSWWSYY, QGS. CDR3 sequence reads: CALGEQAPSYLFKVIRADKLIF. The DNA of the CDR3 is TGTGCTCTTGGGGAACAAGCACCGTCCTACCTATTTAAGGTAATACGCGCCGATAAACTCATCTTT.

This chain joins TRDV1 and TRDJ1; 13 bases are a match to TRDD3. V shed 3 bases and J 0 bases; nucleotides not matched to a gene: 19. The CDR3 is 22 residues long. In germline, CDR1 is TSWWSYY, CDR2 QGS. CDR3 region: CALGDRKAFVYWGIRHTDKLIF. CDR3 in DNA: TGTGCTCTTGGGGACCGGAAGGCCTTCGTGTACTGGGGGATACGGCACACCGATAAACTCATCTTT.

The table lists this clone with a few counts. This sequence joins TRDV1 and TRDJ1, with D unclear. This CDR3 is 16 amino acids long. The V end was cut by 4 bases, the J end by 1 base, with 16 bases between. CDR1 TSWWSYY and CDR2 QGS come from the germline V gene. The chain's CDR3 is CALGVHIHPRTDKLIF. The CDR3 nucleotides read TGTGCTCTTGGGGTCCACATACACCCCCGCACCGATAAACTCATCTTT.

The gene calls are TRDV1 and TRDJ1; 8 bases align to TRDD3. Germline assignment: CDR1 TSWWSYY and CDR2 QGS. The CDR3 spans 14 residues. Unmatched junction bases numbered 10, after V lost 5 bases and J lost 8 bases. CDR3 region: CALGNRLGDNKLIF. The DNA of the CDR3 is TGTGCTCTTGGGAACCGGCTGGGGGACAACAAACTCATCTTT.

The chain couples TRDV1 to TRDJ1; 9 bases are a match to TRDD3. The V gene's germline CDR1 is TSWWSYY and CDR2 QGS. The junction had 21 bases not matched to a gene; V was cut back by 4 bases and J by 0 bases. This CDR3 is 21 amino acids long. In DNA, the CDR3 is TGTGCTCTTGGGGGTACCTTGGTCCCTTACTGGGGGAGCCGATACACCGATAAACTCATCTTT. Its protein product is CALGGTLVPYWGSRYTDKLIF.

This clone was found a few times. The genes are TRDV1 and TRDJ1, with 7 bases aligning to TRDD2. The CDR3 is made up of 20 amino acids. Germline CDR1 and CDR2: TSWWSYY and QGS. V lost 5 bases to trimming and J lost 0 bases; unmatched junction nucleotides: 21. The CDR3: CALGNLPPLLYYSYTDKLIF. CDR3 nucleotide sequence: TGTGCTCTTGGGAACCTTCCTCCCTTACTGTACTATTCGTACACCGATAAACTCATCTTT.

This clone was counted only a few times. The chain carries TRDV1 and TRDJ1; a weak D match, TRDD3 (6 bases). Per germline, CDR1 TSWWSYY and CDR2 QGS. There are 21 residues in the CDR3. The germline V and J ends were trimmed by 1 base and 0 bases, with 27 bases remaining between them. The CDR3 sequence is CALGERPNYPLGMIHTDKLIF. The DNA of the CDR3 is TGTGCTCTTGGGGAACGTCCCAACTACCCCTTGGGGATGATACACACCGATAAACTCATCTTT.

This clone occurred a few times. This chain connects TRDV1 to TRDJ1; 7 bases are a match to TRDD3. The CDR3 loop spans 19 amino acids. Germline V gene sequence: CDR1 TSWWSYY, CDR2 QGS. J lost 1 base, V lost 3 bases, and 17 bases had no gene match. The CDR3 DNA sequence: TGTGCTCTTGGGGATATGGCAATCCTCGGGGGGGGATCCACCGATAAACTCATCTTT. As protein: CALGDMAILGGGSTDKLIF.

The sample holds a few counts of this clone. The V call is TRDV1, the J call TRDJ1; tentative D call: TRDD3 (6 bases). CDR1 is TSWWSYY and CDR2 is QGS in the germline V gene. The CDR3 spans 16 residues. Deletions cut 2 bases from V and 5 bases from J, with 18 bases between. As DNA, the CDR3 is TGTGCTCTTGGGGAAGCTTGGCGATACGGAGAGGATAAACTCATCTTT. Its translation is CALGEAWRYGEDKLIF.

In this sample, this clone turned up a few times. V usage is TRDV2 and J usage is TRDJ1, with 11 bases matching TRDD3. The CDR3 is 18 residues long. J gave up 4 bases and V 7 bases, and 19 bases lay outside the gene matches. The germline CDR1 and CDR2 sequences are GEAIGNYY and EKD. CDR3 sequence reads: CAWAGVLGDTGYLDKLIF. CDR3 coding DNA: TGTGCCTGGGCAGGGGTGCTGGGGGATACAGGATACCTCGATAAACTCATCTTT.

The rearrangement uses TRDV1 and TRDJ1; TRDD3 matches at 13 bases. The CDR3 consists of 23 residues. Trimming took 0 bases from V and 8 from J; bases not matched to a gene: 27. Germline-derived CDR1 and CDR2 are TSWWSYY and QGS. The CDR3 bases are TGTGCTCTTGGGGAACTAGGCTTCCTAGCCCGGTGGGCTATACTGGGGGATACGCAAAAACTCATCTTT. Translation: CALGELGFLARWAILGDTQKLIF.

This clone turned up a few times. V is TRDV1 and J is TRDJ1; 8 bases are a match to TRDD3. The CDR3 has 20 residues. The trim removed 0 bases at V and 7 bases at J, leaving 22 bases unmatched. Germline V gives CDR1 TSWWSYY, CDR2 QGS. CDR3 bases: TGTGCTCTTGGGGAACTCCCAGGGAACTGGGGGTTAGTAAGTAAGTGTAAACTCATCTTT. Amino acid sequence: CALGELPGNWGLVSKCKLIF.